The TCR beta chain under discussion was sequenced for a study of cytomegalovirus exposure and HLA in healthy donors. General study findings and limits: The investigators catalogued 160 or so TCR beta chains as cytomegalovirus-associated. Earlier results showed most TCR beta V segments being productive about 87% or about 30% of the time. In a later analysis, at a false discovery rate of 0.05, over 15,000 TCR beta sequences were associated with HLA alleles.

Use of 60 Vbeta and 13 Jbeta primers characterized the PCR. The protocol was immunoSEQ multiplex PCR, while the TCRdb copy is restricted to in-frame clones and leaves out a portion. The data show around 92,000 clones, about 80% seen once. Concerning this clone: Antigen: not known.

Trimming cost V 2 bases and J 3 bases; bases outside gene matches: 1. The CDR3 extends over 14 amino acids. Germline V gene data show CDR1 as SGHRS and CDR2 as YFSETQ. Sequenced sample: PBMCs. The receptor was isolated from a female donor in good health and CMV-seropositive. This chain links TRBV5-1 with TRBJ1-1; 10 positions match TRBD1. The CDR3 loop reads CASSFGTGDTEAFF. CDR3 DNA: TGCGCCAGCAGCTTTGGGACAGGGGACACTGAAGCTTTCTTT. The full variable domain, its missing parts supplied by reference TRBV5-1 and TRBJ1-1, is KAGVTQTPRYLIKTRGQQVTLSCSPISGHRSVSWYQQTPGQGLQFLFEYFSETQRNKGNFPGRFSGRQFSNSRSEMNVSTLELGDSALYLCASSFGTGDTEAFFGQGTRLTVV.